This T cell receptor beta chain was sequenced in a study of glioma-infiltrating T cells after dendritic cell vaccination. Data came from immunoSEQ multiplex PCR; TCRdb stores just in-frame clones and leaves some out. The sample yields tens of thousands of clones, over 85% seen once. Worth noting for this clone: The target antigen is unknown.

None of the glioblastoma patients had an isocitrate dehydrogenase mutation. General study points: Only a small number of patients had complete blood and tumor samples. Patients with more pretreatment TILs had longer time to progression and survival.

The CDR3 is 16 amino acids. Trimming pared 0 bases from V and 1 base from J, leaving 11 bases between. The germline V gene has CDR1 SGHRS and CDR2 YFSETQ. The TCR comes from a human donor with glioblastoma. The chain couples TRBV5-1 to TRBJ1-5; no clear D. The source was blood, collected before dendritic cell vaccination. This chain's CDR3 is CASSLARQVSNQPQHF. CDR3 nucleotide sequence: TGCGCCAGCAGCTTGGCCCGGCAGGTGAGCAATCAGCCCCAGCATTTT.